Listed below are T cell receptor beta chains from one sample, sequenced in a study of T cell responses to AZD1222 COVID-19 vaccine. Clones were sequenced by immunoSEQ multiplex PCR, and TCRdb holds only the in-frame ones, with some missing. The sample consists of some 60,000 clones, 60% to 85% of them appearing once. The specimen was peripheral blood, collected 28 days after the second AZD1222 dose. Source of these receptors: an adult who received the AZD1222 COVID-19 vaccine. Each CDR3 is given with its conserved first and last residue. Each record gives: clone size, D gene, V gene, J gene, CDR3 protein, CDR3 DNA. D genes are given only for firm matches. Clone size is stated in some rows and not others, as once, few, many or a class when expanded.

size: -
D: -
V: TRBV3-1/TRBV3-2
J: TRBJ2-5
CDR3: CASSQDKRETQYF
DNA: TGTGCCAGCAGCCAAGATAAAAGGGAGACCCAGTACTTC

size: -
D: -
V: TRBV6-6
J: TRBJ1-1
CDR3: CASSLGVGAEAFF
DNA: TGTGCCAGCAGCCTTGGGGTCGGGGCTGAAGCTTTCTTT

size: -
D: -
V: TRBV2
J: TRBJ1-5
CDR3: CASKLGEANQPQHF
DNA: TGTGCCAGCAAACTTGGCGAAGCCAATCAGCCCCAGCATTTT

size: -
D: -
V: TRBV5-6
J: TRBJ2-1
CDR3: CASSLITGSYNEQFF
DNA: TGTGCCAGCAGCTTGATAACAGGATCCTACAATGAGCAGTTCTTC

size: -
D: -
V: TRBV28
J: TRBJ2-7
CDR3: CASGRGTYEQYF
DNA: TGTGCCTCAGGACGGGGAACCTACGAGCAGTACTTC

size: -
D: -
V: TRBV7-9
J: TRBJ1-2
CDR3: CASSPPGHGYGYTF
DNA: TGTGCCAGCAGCCCCCCGGGACACGGCTATGGCTACACCTTC

size: -
D: -
V: TRBV23-1
J: TRBJ2-7
CDR3: CASSPTAHLEQYF
DNA: TGCGCCAGCAGTCCGACCGCCCATTTAGAGCAGTACTTC

size: -
D: -
V: TRBV27
J: TRBJ1-2
CDR3: CASSLSAWDEPRGSNYGYTF
DNA: TGTGCCAGCAGTTTATCTGCGTGGGATGAACCTCGCGGGAGTAACTATGGCTACACCTTC

size: -
D: -
V: TRBV5-1
J: TRBJ1-5
CDR3: CASSSRGGSNQPQHF
DNA: TGCGCCAGCAGCTCCAGAGGGGGGAGCAATCAGCCCCAGCATTTT

size: once
D: -
V: TRBV20-1
J: TRBJ2-3
CDR3: CSASSPGAASTDTQYF
DNA: TGCAGTGCTAGTTCTCCGGGGGCCGCTAGCACAGATACGCAGTATTTT

size: -
D: -
V: TRBV7-2
J: TRBJ1-1
CDR3: CASSGNMNTEAFF
DNA: TGTGCCAGCAGCGGTAATATGAACACTGAAGCTTTCTTT

size: -
D: -
V: TRBV12-3/TRBV12-4
J: TRBJ2-5
CDR3: CASSQSGKAQYF
DNA: TGTGCCAGCAGCCAGAGTGGGAAGGCCCAGTACTTC

size: -
D: TRBD1
V: TRBV9
J: TRBJ1-3
CDR3: CASSVEEGASGNTIYF
DNA: TGTGCCAGCAGCGTAGAAGAGGGGGCGTCAGGAAACACCATATATTTT

size: -
D: -
V: TRBV18
J: TRBJ2-5
CDR3: CASSPRTAQETQYF
DNA: TGTGCCAGCTCACCGAGGACAGCCCAAGAGACCCAGTACTTC

size: -
D: -
V: TRBV6-6
J: TRBJ1-5
CDR3: CASSSRQVFNQPQHF
DNA: TGTGCCAGCAGTTCCCGACAGGTCTTTAATCAGCCCCAGCATTTT

size: -
D: -
V: TRBV2
J: TRBJ1-4
CDR3: CASRGTESNEKLFF
DNA: TGTGCCAGCAGGGGAACAGAGAGTAATGAAAAACTGTTTTTT

size: -
D: -
V: TRBV10-1
J: TRBJ2-3
CDR3: CASSESGGRTDTQYF
DNA: TGCGCCAGCAGTGAATCCGGGGGGCGCACAGATACGCAGTATTTT

size: -
D: -
V: TRBV19
J: TRBJ1-5
CDR3: CASSIKTGSNQPQHF
DNA: TGTGCCAGTAGTATAAAGACAGGCAGCAATCAGCCCCAGCATTTT

size: once
D: -
V: TRBV6-5
J: TRBJ1-5
CDR3: CASRVYSNQPQHF
DNA: TGTGCCAGCAGAGTGTATAGCAATCAGCCCCAGCATTTT

size: once
D: TRBD1
V: TRBV28
J: TRBJ2-7
CDR3: CASSSPLGQGVYEQYF
DNA: TGTGCCAGCAGCTCCCCCCTGGGACAGGGGGTCTACGAGCAGTACTTC

size: -
D: -
V: TRBV27
J: TRBJ1-1
CDR3: CASSMNGGDTEAFF
DNA: TGTGCCAGCAGCATGAACGGAGGTGACACTGAAGCTTTCTTT

size: -
D: -
V: TRBV6-6
J: TRBJ1-5
CDR3: CASSLRTASNQPQHF
DNA: TGTGCCAGCAGTCTTCGGACGGCTAGCAATCAGCCCCAGCATTTT

size: -
D: -
V: TRBV13
J: TRBJ2-1
CDR3: CASSFQVAGEQFF
DNA: TGTGCCAGCAGCTTTCAGGTTGCTGGTGAGCAGTTCTTC

size: -
D: -
V: TRBV7-2
J: TRBJ2-7
CDR3: CASSLAVKYEQYF
DNA: TGTGCCAGCAGCTTAGCGGTAAAGTACGAGCAGTACTTC

size: once
D: TRBD2
V: TRBV6-4
J: TRBJ2-3
CDR3: CASRTGLAGASSTDTQYF
DNA: TGTGCCAGCAGGACCGGACTAGCGGGGGCCAGTAGCACAGATACGCAGTATTTT

size: -
D: -
V: TRBV9
J: TRBJ2-1
CDR3: CASSPFEDREQFF
DNA: TGTGCCAGCAGCCCATTTGAAGATCGCGAGCAGTTCTTC

size: -
D: -
V: TRBV9
J: TRBJ1-2
CDR3: CASSVGGERDGYTF
DNA: TGTGCCAGCAGCGTAGGGGGTGAGCGGGACGGCTACACCTTC

size: -
D: TRBD1
V: TRBV10-3
J: TRBJ2-3
CDR3: CATRRTGESTDTQYF
DNA: TGTGCCACCAGAAGGACAGGGGAAAGCACAGATACGCAGTATTTT

size: -
D: -
V: TRBV5-1
J: TRBJ1-2
CDR3: CASSPMVLEGRGYTF
DNA: TGCGCCAGCAGCCCTATGGTATTGGAGGGTAGGGGCTACACCTTC

size: -
D: -
V: TRBV3-1/TRBV3-2
J: TRBJ2-1
CDR3: CASSQTDGGYNEQFF
DNA: TGTGCCAGCAGCCAGACTGATGGTGGATACAATGAGCAGTTCTTC

size: -
D: TRBD2
V: TRBV6-5
J: TRBJ2-7
CDR3: CASSYPGLAGYEQYF
DNA: TGTGCCAGCAGTTACCCGGGACTAGCGGGGTACGAGCAGTACTTC

size: -
D: -
V: TRBV4-2
J: TRBJ2-1
CDR3: CASSLSGGGDSYNEQFF
DNA: TGTGCCAGCAGCCTTTCTGGTGGCGGGGACTCCTACAATGAGCAGTTCTTC

size: -
D: TRBD1
V: TRBV28
J: TRBJ2-7
CDR3: CASSLGGQFYEQYF
DNA: TGTGCCAGCAGTTTAGGGGGACAGTTCTACGAGCAGTACTTC

size: -
D: -
V: TRBV7-2
J: TRBJ1-6
CDR3: CASSLQEFYNSPLHF
DNA: TGTGCCAGCAGCCTCCAGGAGTTCTATAATTCACCCCTCCACTTT

size: -
D: TRBD1
V: TRBV28
J: TRBJ1-2
CDR3: CASRRGTANYGYTF
DNA: TGTGCCAGCAGGAGAGGGACAGCTAACTATGGCTACACCTTC

size: -
D: TRBD1
V: TRBV5-1
J: TRBJ1-1
CDR3: CASTWDRDGSNTEAFF
DNA: TGCGCCAGCACCTGGGACAGGGATGGGTCTAACACTGAAGCTTTCTTT

size: -
D: -
V: TRBV6-2/TRBV6-3
J: TRBJ1-1
CDR3: CASSYNAGTEAFF
DNA: TGTGCCAGCAGTTACAACGCGGGGACTGAAGCTTTCTTT

size: -
D: -
V: TRBV4-2
J: TRBJ2-3
CDR3: CASSPRRDTQYF
DNA: TGTGCCAGCAGCCCTCGGAGGGATACGCAGTATTTT

size: -
D: TRBD1
V: TRBV28
J: TRBJ1-1
CDR3: CATYPGQGVLNTEAFF
DNA: TGTGCCACCTACCCCGGACAGGGCGTCCTGAACACTGAAGCTTTCTTT

size: once
D: -
V: TRBV11-3
J: TRBJ2-3
CDR3: CASSLVPGLPDTQYF
DNA: TGTGCCAGCAGCTTAGTTCCGGGACTTCCAGATACGCAGTATTTT

size: -
D: TRBD1
V: TRBV7-8
J: TRBJ1-2
CDR3: CASSPWGQGGPNYGYTF
DNA: TGTGCCAGCAGCCCCTGGGGACAGGGGGGGCCTAACTATGGCTACACCTTC

size: -
D: TRBD1
V: TRBV28
J: TRBJ1-1
CDR3: CASSPPTGAGTEAFF
DNA: TGTGCCAGCAGTCCACCCACAGGGGCTGGCACTGAAGCTTTCTTT

size: -
D: -
V: TRBV12-3/TRBV12-4
J: TRBJ1-2
CDR3: CASRDPVGGYTF
DNA: TGTGCCAGCAGAGACCCGGTTGGCGGCTACACCTTC

size: -
D: -
V: TRBV19
J: TRBJ2-3
CDR3: CATRDFSTDTQYF
DNA: TGTGCCACAAGGGACTTTAGCACAGATACGCAGTATTTT

size: few
D: -
V: TRBV19
J: TRBJ1-5
CDR3: CASSRGAYQPQHF
DNA: TGTGCCAGTAGTAGGGGGGCATACCAGCCCCAGCATTTT

size: -
D: -
V: TRBV7-6
J: TRBJ2-7
CDR3: CASSPASWPSYEQYF
DNA: TGTGCCAGCAGCCCGGCTTCCTGGCCCTCTTACGAGCAGTACTTC

size: few
D: -
V: TRBV24-1
J: TRBJ2-1
CDR3: CATSDYSEAQFF
DNA: TGTGCCACCAGTGATTATAGTGAGGCGCAGTTCTTC

size: few
D: -
V: TRBV5-6
J: TRBJ1-3
CDR3: CASSSGNTIYF
DNA: TGTGCCAGTTCAAGCGGAAACACCATATATTTT

size: -
D: TRBD1
V: TRBV6-5
J: TRBJ1-5
CDR3: CASSLDRTGGDQPQHF
DNA: TGTGCCAGCAGTTTAGATCGGACAGGGGGCGATCAGCCCCAGCATTTT

size: -
D: -
V: TRBV6-5
J: TRBJ1-5
CDR3: CASSYAGNNQPQHF
DNA: TGTGCCAGCAGTTACGCAGGGAACAATCAGCCCCAGCATTTT

size: once
D: TRBD1
V: TRBV6-5
J: TRBJ2-3
CDR3: CASSYTTGTVEAQYF
DNA: TGTGCCAGCAGTTACACCACCGGGACAGTCGAGGCGCAGTATTTT

size: -
D: TRBD1
V: TRBV28
J: TRBJ2-5
CDR3: CASSSTGEGETQYF
DNA: TGTGCCAGCAGTTCCACAGGGGAAGGGGAGACCCAGTACTTC

size: -
D: -
V: TRBV6-6
J: TRBJ1-2
CDR3: CASSYMQNYGYTF
DNA: TGTGCCAGCAGTTACATGCAGAACTATGGCTACACCTTC

size: once
D: TRBD1
V: TRBV28
J: TRBJ2-7
CDR3: CASSLGTGRSYEQYF
DNA: TGTGCCAGCAGTTTGGGGACAGGGCGCTCCTACGAGCAGTACTTC

size: -
D: -
V: TRBV29-1
J: TRBJ2-3
CDR3: CSVVRGTDTQYF
DNA: TGCAGCGTTGTCCGGGGCACAGATACGCAGTATTTT